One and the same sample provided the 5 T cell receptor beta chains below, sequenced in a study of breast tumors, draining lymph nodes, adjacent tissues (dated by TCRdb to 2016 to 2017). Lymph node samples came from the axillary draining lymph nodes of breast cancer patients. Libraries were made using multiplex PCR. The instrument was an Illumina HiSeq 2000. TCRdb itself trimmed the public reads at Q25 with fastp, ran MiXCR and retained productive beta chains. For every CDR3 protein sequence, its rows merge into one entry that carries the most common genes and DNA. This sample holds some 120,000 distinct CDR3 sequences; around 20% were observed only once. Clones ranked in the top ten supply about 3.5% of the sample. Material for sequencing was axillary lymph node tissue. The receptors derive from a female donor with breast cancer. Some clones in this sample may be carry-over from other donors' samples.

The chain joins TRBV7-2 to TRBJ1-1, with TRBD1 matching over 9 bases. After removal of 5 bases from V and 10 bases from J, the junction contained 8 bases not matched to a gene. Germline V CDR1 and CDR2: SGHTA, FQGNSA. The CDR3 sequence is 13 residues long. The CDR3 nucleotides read TGTGCCAGCAGCCATCCGGGACAGGGAGGAGCTTTCTTT. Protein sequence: CASSHPGQGGAFF.

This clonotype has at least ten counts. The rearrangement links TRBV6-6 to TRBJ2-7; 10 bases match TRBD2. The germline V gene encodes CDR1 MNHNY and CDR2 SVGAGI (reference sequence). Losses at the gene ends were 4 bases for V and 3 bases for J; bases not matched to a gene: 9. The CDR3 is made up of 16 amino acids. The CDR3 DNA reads TGTGCCAGCAGTTTCGGACTAGCGGTAGGGGACTACGAGCAGTACTTC. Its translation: CASSFGLAVGDYEQYF.

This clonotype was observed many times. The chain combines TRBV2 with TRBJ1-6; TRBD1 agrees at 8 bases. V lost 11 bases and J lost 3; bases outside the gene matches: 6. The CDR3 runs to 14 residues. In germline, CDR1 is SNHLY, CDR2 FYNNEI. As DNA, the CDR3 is TGTGCCTCGGGACAGGTTAACTATAATTCACCCCTCCACTTT. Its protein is CASGQVNYNSPLHF.

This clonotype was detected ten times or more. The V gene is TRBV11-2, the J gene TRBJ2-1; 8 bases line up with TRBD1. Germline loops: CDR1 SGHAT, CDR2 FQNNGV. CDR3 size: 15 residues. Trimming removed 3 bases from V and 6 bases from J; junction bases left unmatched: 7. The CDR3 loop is CASSLDRDRFNEQFF. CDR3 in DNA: TGTGCCAGCAGCTTGGACCGGGACAGGTTCAATGAGCAGTTCTTC.

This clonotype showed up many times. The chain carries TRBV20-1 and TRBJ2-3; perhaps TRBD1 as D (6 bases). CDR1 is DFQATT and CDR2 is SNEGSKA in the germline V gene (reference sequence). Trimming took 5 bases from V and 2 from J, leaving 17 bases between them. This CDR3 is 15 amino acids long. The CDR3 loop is CSARALGHPTDTQYF. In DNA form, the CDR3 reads TGCAGTGCTCGGGCCCTGGGACACCCCACAGATACGCAGTATTTT.